A single sample is the source of the 23 T cell receptor beta chains below, sequenced in a study of monozygotic twins with cystic fibrosis (dated by TCRdb to about 2021). Library method: the immunoSEQ multiplex PCR assay. TCRdb stores this immuneACCESS table with in-frame sequences only. Part of the clones is absent; in the studies checked, under half of the shortfall reflects unresolved V genes, and no reason is known for the rest. This sample is represented by about 35,000 clones; just over 65% of them were singletons. Around 0.73% of the sample belongs to the ten largest clones. Sequencing was performed on blood. These receptors were collected from a girl aged 10 to 17 with cystic fibrosis.

This clone was observed a few times. The chain uses TRBV27 and TRBJ1-1; possibly TRBD1 for D (6 bases). The CDR3 covers 12 residues. Trimming cost V 6 bases and J 9 bases, with 14 bases left between them. From germline, CDR1 is MNHEY and CDR2 SMNVEV (reference sequence). CDR3 in amino acids: CASRSGTLKAFF. CDR3 nucleotides: TGTGCCAGCAGGTCCGGGACATTAAAAGCTTTCTTT.

There are a few counts of this clone. V is TRBV27 and J is TRBJ2-1; D gene ambiguous. Trimming left V 8 bases short and J 7 bases short, with 9 bases between. The germline V gene encodes CDR1 MNHEY and CDR2 SMNVEV (reference sequence). This CDR3 contains 11 residues. The CDR3 sequence: CASSNGNEQFF. In DNA, the CDR3 is TGTGCCAGCTCGAACGGAAATGAGCAGTTCTTC.

This clone was observed a handful of times. This chain joins TRBV28 and TRBJ1-1; perhaps TRBD1 as D (5 bases). The V and J ends lost 3 bases and 4 bases respectively, with 15 bases between them. From germline, CDR1 is MDHEN and CDR2 SYDVKM. The CDR3 runs to 15 residues. The CDR3 nucleotides read TGTGCCAGCAGTTTGCCCCGGGGGTCGACCACTGAAGCTTTCTTT. Its protein is CASSLPRGSTTEAFF.

This chain connects TRBV6-5 to TRBJ1-5, with D tentatively TRBD1 (6 bases). The CDR3 is made up of 14 amino acids. V gave up 5 bases and J gave up 0 bases, with 8 bases separating them. Per the germline V gene, CDR1 is MNHEY and CDR2 is SVGAGI. The DNA for the CDR3 is TGTGCCAGCAGTGGACAGAATAGCAATCAGCCCCAGCATTTT. It codes for CASSGQNSNQPQHF.

This clone was observed a single time. The chain uses TRBV5-4 and TRBJ2-1; D call uncertain. The germline V gene encodes CDR1 SGHNT and CDR2 YYREEE (reference sequence). The length of the CDR3 is 14 residues. Trimming took 4 bases from V and 1 from J, leaving 9 bases between them. The CDR3 DNA sequence: TGTGCCAGCAGCGGCGATACTTCCTACAATGAGCAGTTCTTC. This sequence encodes CASSGDTSYNEQFF.

The rearrangement uses TRBV11-2 and TRBJ1-1; D unresolved. The length of the CDR3 is 15 residues. The V gene's germline CDR1 is SGHAT and CDR2 FQNNGV. Trimming shortened V by 5 bases and J by 5 bases, and 18 bases separated the two germline ends. DNA of the CDR3: TGTGCCAGCAGCCCCCGGACTCTCCTGAGGACTGAAGCTTTCTTT. Translated: CASSPRTLLRTEAFF.

CDR3 loop: CASSPGGSYEQYV. DNA for the CDR3: TGTGCCAGCAGCCCGGGGGGAAGCTACGAGCAGTACGTC. V usage is TRBV7-9 and J usage is TRBJ2-7; 7 bases fit TRBD2. Germline values: CDR1 SEHNR, CDR2 FQNEAQ (reference sequence). The ends lost 5 bases at V and 3 bases at J; junction bases unmatched: 4. The length of the CDR3 is 13 residues.

The V and J genes are TRBV28 and TRBJ2-7; D perhaps matches TRBD2 (6 bases). The CDR3 loop spans 13 amino acids. In germline, CDR1 is MDHEN, CDR2 SYDVKM. V was clipped by 5 bases and J by 1 base, with 9 bases between them. CDR3 protein: CASSPGTSYEQYF. For the CDR3, the DNA is TGTGCCAGCAGTCCCGGGACTTCCTACGAGCAGTACTTC.

V gene TRBV5-1 combines with J gene TRBJ1-1; the D gene is possibly TRBD1 (5 bases). This CDR3 has 16 amino acids. Per the germline V gene, CDR1 is SGHRS and CDR2 is YFSETQ. Trimming pared 2 bases from V and 0 bases from J, leaving 14 bases between. The CDR3 region has the DNA TGCGCCAGCAGCTTTTCCCCAGGGATCATGAACACTGAAGCTTTCTTT. Translation gives CASSFSPGIMNTEAFF.

The V and J genes are TRBV5-1 and TRBJ2-3; tentative D call: TRBD2 (6 bases). V lost 4 bases to trimming and J lost 0 bases, with 12 bases between them. The CDR3 sequence is 15 residues long. Germline values: CDR1 SGHRS, CDR2 YFSETQ. The CDR3 protein is CASSVTGLSTDTQYF. CDR3 in DNA: TGCGCCAGCAGCGTCACGGGACTCAGCACAGATACGCAGTATTTT.

CDR3 sequence reads: CASSSAGFPDTQYF. CDR3 coding DNA: TGTGCCAGCAGCTCAGCGGGTTTCCCAGATACGCAGTATTTT. The J gene is TRBJ2-3, the V gene TRBV7-9; D may be TRBD2 (6 bases). This CDR3 has 14 residues. CDR1 SEHNR and CDR2 FQNEAQ come from the germline V gene (reference sequence). Trimming left V 4 bases short and J 4 bases short, with 12 bases between.

V and J are TRBV29-1 and TRBJ2-1, with a weak D call TRBD1 (6 bases). V gave up 7 bases and J gave up 10 bases, with 11 bases separating them. The germline gives CDR1 SQVTM, CDR2 ANQGSEA. The CDR3 sequence is 10 residues long. The CDR3 nucleotides are TGCAGCGCAGTGAGGGGGGAGCAGTTCTTC. Amino acid sequence: CSAVRGEQFF.

This clone was found once. This sequence joins TRBV9 and TRBJ2-1; D is undetermined. CDR3 size: 15 residues. Trimming removed 4 bases at V and 4 bases at J, with 15 bases between. The germline gives CDR1 SGDLS, CDR2 YYNGEE. The DNA of the CDR3 is TGTGCCAGCAGCTCCTTTACGGGTTCTTACAATGAGCAGTTCTTC. This gives the protein CASSSFTGSYNEQFF.

This chain connects TRBV10-3 to TRBJ2-3; 8 bases are shared with TRBD2. V was clipped by 3 bases and J by 4 bases; unmatched bases: 3. In germline, CDR1 is ENHRY, CDR2 SYGVKD. This CDR3 region has 14 residues. CDR3 nucleotides: TGTGCCATCAGTGAAGCGGGAGTCCCAGATACGCAGTATTTT. This codes for CAISEAGVPDTQYF.

The rearrangement uses TRBV11-2 and TRBJ1-2; 12 positions match TRBD1. Trimming at V came to 4 bases and at J to 3 bases, leaving 9 bases not matched to a gene. Germline CDR1 reads SGHAT; CDR2 reads FQNNGV. This CDR3 region has 17 residues. The CDR3 DNA is TGTGCCAGCAGCTCCGCCGGGACAGGGGGCTGGCACTATGGCTACACCTTC. This sequence encodes CASSSAGTGGWHYGYTF.

CDR3 protein: CASYAGELFF. The CDR3, as DNA: TGTGCCAGCTACGCCGGGGAGCTGTTTTTT. The chain is built from TRBV6-5 and TRBJ2-2; D gene ambiguous. The V gene's germline CDR1 is MNHEY and CDR2 SVGAGI. The CDR3 is made up of 10 amino acids. V lost 8 bases and J lost 6, with 4 bases in between.

The chain employs TRBV7-7 and TRBJ2-5; 9 bases match TRBD2. The V gene end was trimmed by 5 bases and the J gene end by 5 bases; junction bases not matched to a gene: 6. The germline CDR1 and CDR2 sequences are SSHAT and FNYEAQ (reference sequence). CDR3 length equals 14 residues. CDR3 loop: CASSLSGSRETQYF. Written as DNA, the CDR3 is TGTGCCAGCAGCCTTAGCGGGAGTCGGGAGACCCAGTACTTC.

This chain links TRBV19 with TRBJ2-3; 7 bases are a match to TRBD2. There are 17 residues in the CDR3. Germline V CDR1 and CDR2: LNHDA, SQIVND (reference sequence). J gave up 8 bases and V 1 base, and 15 bases lay outside the gene matches. CDR3 amino acids: CASSIVGGFEAARTQYF. The CDR3 DNA reads as TGTGCCAGTAGTATAGTCGGGGGGTTTGAAGCGGCCCGTACGCAGTATTTT.

The rearrangement links TRBV4-2 to TRBJ2-2, with 9 nucleotides matching TRBD2. The junction had 9 bases not matched to a gene; V was cut back by 1 base and J by 3 bases. The CDR3 is made up of 18 amino acids. The germline V gene encodes CDR1 LGHNA and CDR2 YNFKEQ. DNA of the CDR3: TGTGCCAGCAGCCAAGTTGGCCTAGCGGGGAGGGACACCGGGGAGCTGTTTTTT. It is translated as CASSQVGLAGRDTGELFF.

The rearrangement uses TRBV19 and TRBJ1-2; 9 positions match TRBD1. V shed 4 bases and J 1 base; nucleotides not matched to a gene: 13. CDR1 is LNHDA, CDR2 SQIVND, per germline (reference sequence). The CDR3 contains 18 residues. This CDR3 is CASSTLPGQGGSNYGYTF. The CDR3 region has the DNA TGTGCCAGTAGTACCCTCCCGGGACAGGGAGGGAGTAACTATGGCTACACCTTC.

The CDR3 bases are TGTGCCAGCAGTTTAGTAGCACAAGCCTACGAGCAGTACTTC. Translation: CASSLVAQAYEQYF. The chain carries TRBV28 and TRBJ2-7; D uncertain. Germline values: CDR1 MDHEN, CDR2 SYDVKM. Trimming shortened V by 2 bases and J by 2 bases, and 10 bases separated the two germline ends. The CDR3 runs 14 residues.

J is TRBJ2-3 and V is TRBV11-2; 7 bases line up with TRBD1. CDR3 length: 13 amino acids. Germline CDR1 and CDR2: SGHAT and FQNNGV. The trim removed 10 bases at V and 6 bases at J, leaving 10 bases unmatched. CDR3 in amino acids: CATQGGVGDTQYF. The CDR3 DNA reads as TGTGCCACCCAAGGGGGCGTCGGGGATACGCAGTATTTT.

The chain carries TRBV14 and TRBJ2-1; perhaps TRBD1 as D (7 bases). The CDR3 spans 14 residues. V dropped 5 bases and J dropped 6 bases, with 14 bases sitting between them. Germline-derived CDR1 and CDR2 are SGHDN and FVKESK. The CDR3 DNA sequence: TGTGCCAGCAGCTGGGCGGGACAGTTCAATGAGCAGTTCTTC. This gives the protein CASSWAGQFNEQFF.